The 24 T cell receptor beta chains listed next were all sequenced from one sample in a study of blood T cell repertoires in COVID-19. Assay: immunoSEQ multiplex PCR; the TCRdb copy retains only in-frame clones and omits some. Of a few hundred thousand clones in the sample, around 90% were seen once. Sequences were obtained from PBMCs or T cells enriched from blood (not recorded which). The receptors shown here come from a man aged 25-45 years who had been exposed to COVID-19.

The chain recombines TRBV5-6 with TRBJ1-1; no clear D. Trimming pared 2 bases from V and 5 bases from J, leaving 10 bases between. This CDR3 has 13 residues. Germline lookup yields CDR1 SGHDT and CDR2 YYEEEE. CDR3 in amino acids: CASSFLSRTEAFF. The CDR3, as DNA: TGTGCCAGCAGCTTCTTATCGCGAACTGAAGCTTTCTTT.

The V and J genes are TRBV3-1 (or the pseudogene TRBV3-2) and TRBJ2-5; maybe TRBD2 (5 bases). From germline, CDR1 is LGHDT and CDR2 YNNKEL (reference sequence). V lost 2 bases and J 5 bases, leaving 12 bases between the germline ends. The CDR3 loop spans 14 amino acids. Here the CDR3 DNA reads TGTGCCAGCAGCCAAAATCCGGGGTGGGAGACCCAGTACTTC. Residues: CASSQNPGWETQYF.

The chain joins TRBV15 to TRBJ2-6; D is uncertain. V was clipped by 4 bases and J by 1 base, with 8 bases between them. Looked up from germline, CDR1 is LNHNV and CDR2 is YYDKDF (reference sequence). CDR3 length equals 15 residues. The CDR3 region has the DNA TGTGCCACCAGCACAAGGAGTTCTGGGGCCAACGTCCTGACTTTC. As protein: CATSTRSSGANVLTF.

The CDR3 loop reads CASSAPPGDGYTF. The DNA of the CDR3 is TGTGCCAGCAGTGCCCCCCCAGGGGATGGCTACACCTTC. This chain links TRBV12-3 or TRBV12-4 with TRBJ1-2; TRBD1 is a possible D gene (6 bases). The V gene lost 5 bases and the J gene lost 6 bases, with 13 bases spanning the gap. This CDR3 is 13 amino acids long.

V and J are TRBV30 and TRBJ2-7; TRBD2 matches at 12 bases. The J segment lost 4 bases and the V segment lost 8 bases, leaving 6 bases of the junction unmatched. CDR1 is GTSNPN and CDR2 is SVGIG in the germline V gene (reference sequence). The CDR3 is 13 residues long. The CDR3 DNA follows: TGTGCCAGCCGTACTAGCGGGGGGTACGAGCAGTACTTC. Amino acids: CASRTSGGYEQYF.

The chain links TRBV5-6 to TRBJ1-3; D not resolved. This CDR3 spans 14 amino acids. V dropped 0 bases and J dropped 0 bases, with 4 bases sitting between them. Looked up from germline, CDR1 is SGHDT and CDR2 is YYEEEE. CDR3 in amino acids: CASSLVFSGNTIYF. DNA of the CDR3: TGTGCCAGCAGCTTGGTATTCTCTGGAAACACCATATATTTT.

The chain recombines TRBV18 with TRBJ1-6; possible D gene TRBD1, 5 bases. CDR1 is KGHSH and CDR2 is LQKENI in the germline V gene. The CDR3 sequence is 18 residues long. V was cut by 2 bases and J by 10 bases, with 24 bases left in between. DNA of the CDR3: TGTGCCAGCTCACCAATCCCTGCCGGAGGGGCCGACCGCTCACCCCTCCACTTT. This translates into CASSPIPAGGADRSPLHF.

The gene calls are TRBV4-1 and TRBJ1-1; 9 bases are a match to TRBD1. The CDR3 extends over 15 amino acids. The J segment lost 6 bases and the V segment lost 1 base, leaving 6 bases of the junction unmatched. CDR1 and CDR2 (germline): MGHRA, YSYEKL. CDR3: CASSQGTGTGPEAFF. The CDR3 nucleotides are TGCGCCAGCAGCCAAGGGACCGGGACAGGGCCTGAAGCTTTCTTT.

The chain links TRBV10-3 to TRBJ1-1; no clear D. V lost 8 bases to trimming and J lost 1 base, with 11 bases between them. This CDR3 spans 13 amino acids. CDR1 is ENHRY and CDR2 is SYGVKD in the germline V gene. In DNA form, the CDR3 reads TGTGCCATCGGATTACAGAAGAACACTGAAGCTTTCTTT. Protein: CAIGLQKNTEAFF.

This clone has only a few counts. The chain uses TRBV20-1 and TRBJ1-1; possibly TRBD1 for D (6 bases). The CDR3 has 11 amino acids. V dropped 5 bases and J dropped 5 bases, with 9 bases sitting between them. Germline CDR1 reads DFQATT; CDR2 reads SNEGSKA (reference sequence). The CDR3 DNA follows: TGCAGTGCTTATCAGGGGACTGAAGCTTTCTTT. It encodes CSAYQGTEAFF.

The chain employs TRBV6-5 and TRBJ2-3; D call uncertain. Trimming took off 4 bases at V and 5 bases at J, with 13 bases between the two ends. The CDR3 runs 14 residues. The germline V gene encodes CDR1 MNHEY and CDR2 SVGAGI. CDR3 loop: CASSSVSTVDTQYF. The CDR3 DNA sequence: TGTGCCAGCAGTTCGGTGTCCACGGTAGATACGCAGTATTTT.

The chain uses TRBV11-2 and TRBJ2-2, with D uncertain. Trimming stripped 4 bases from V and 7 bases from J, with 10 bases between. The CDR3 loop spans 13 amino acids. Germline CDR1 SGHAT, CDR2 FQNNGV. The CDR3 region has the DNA TGTGCCAGCAGCTATATGGTGAGCGGGGAGCTGTTTTTT. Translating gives CASSYMVSGELFF. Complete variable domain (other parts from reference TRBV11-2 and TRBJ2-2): EAGVAQSPRYKIIEKRQSVAFWCNPISGHATLYWYQQILGQGPKLLIQFQNNGVVDDSQLPKDRFSAERLKGVDSTLKIQPAKLEDSAVYLCASSYMVSGELFFGEGSRLTVL.

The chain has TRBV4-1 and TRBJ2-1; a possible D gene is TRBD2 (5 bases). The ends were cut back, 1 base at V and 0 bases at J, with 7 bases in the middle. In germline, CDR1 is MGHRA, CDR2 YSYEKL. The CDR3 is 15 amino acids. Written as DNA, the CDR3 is TGCGCCAGCAGCCAAGCGGGGAGCTCCTACAATGAGCAGTTCTTC. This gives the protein CASSQAGSSYNEQFF.

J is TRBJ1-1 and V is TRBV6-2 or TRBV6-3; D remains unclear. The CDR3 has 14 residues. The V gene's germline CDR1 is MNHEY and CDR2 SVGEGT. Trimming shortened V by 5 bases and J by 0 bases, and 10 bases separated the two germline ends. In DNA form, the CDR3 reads TGTGCCAGCAGTCGCCTAGAGATGAACACTGAAGCTTTCTTT. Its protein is CASSRLEMNTEAFF.

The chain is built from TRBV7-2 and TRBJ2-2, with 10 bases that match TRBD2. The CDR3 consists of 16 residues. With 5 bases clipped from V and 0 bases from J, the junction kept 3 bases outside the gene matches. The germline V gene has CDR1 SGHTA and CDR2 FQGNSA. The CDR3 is CASSRSGGPNTGELFF. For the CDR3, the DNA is TGTGCCAGCAGCCGTAGCGGGGGGCCGAACACCGGGGAGCTGTTTTTT.

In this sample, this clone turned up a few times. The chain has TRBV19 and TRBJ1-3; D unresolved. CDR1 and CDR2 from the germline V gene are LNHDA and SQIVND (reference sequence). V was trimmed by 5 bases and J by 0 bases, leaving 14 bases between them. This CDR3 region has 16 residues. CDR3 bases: TGTGCCAGTAGTTATGATCGGCGGATCTCTGGAAACACCATATATTTT. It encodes CASSYDRRISGNTIYF.

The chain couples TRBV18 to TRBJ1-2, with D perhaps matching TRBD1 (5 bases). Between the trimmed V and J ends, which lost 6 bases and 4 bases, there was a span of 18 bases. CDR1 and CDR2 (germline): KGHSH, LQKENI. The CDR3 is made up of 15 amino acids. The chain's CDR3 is CASSPPHDSAYGYTF. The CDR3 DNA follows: TGTGCCAGCTCCCCGCCCCATGACAGCGCCTATGGCTACACCTTC.

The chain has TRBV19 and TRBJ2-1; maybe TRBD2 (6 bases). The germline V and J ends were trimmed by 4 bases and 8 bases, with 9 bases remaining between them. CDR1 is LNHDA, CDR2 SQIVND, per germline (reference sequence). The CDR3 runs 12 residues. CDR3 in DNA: TGTGCCAGTAGTAGATGGGAGGATGAGCAGTTCTTC. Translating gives CASSRWEDEQFF.

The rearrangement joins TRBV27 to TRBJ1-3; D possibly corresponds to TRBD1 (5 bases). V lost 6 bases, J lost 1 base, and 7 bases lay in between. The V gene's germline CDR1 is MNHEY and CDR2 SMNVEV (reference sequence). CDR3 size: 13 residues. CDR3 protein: CASSGGSGNTIYF. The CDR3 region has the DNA TGTGCCAGCAGCGGGGGATCTGGAAACACCATATATTTT.

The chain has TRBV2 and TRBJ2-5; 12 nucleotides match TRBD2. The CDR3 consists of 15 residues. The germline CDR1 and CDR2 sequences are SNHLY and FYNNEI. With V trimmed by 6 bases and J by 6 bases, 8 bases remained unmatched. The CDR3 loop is CASSELAGGPQTQYF. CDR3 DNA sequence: TGTGCCAGCAGCGAGCTAGCGGGGGGGCCTCAGACCCAGTACTTC.

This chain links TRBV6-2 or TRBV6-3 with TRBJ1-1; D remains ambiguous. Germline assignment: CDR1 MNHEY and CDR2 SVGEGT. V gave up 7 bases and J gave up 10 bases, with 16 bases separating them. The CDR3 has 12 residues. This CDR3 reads CASTSSPQLAFF. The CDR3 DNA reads TGTGCCAGCACTTCCTCCCCACAGTTAGCTTTCTTT.

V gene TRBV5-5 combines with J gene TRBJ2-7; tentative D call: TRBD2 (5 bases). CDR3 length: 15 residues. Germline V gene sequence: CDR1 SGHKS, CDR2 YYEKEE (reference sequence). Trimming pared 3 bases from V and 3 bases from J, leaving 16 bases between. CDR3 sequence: CASSSDPRGNYEQYF. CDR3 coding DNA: TGTGCCAGCAGCTCCGACCCACGAGGGAACTACGAGCAGTACTTC.

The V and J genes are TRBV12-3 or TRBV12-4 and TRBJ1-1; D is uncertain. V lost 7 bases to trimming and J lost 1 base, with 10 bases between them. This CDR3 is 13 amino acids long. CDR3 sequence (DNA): TGTGCCAGCACTCCCTACAGGAACACTGAAGCTTTCTTT. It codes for CASTPYRNTEAFF.

CDR3 in amino acids: CASSLTTVPSGNTIYF. The CDR3 DNA follows: TGTGCCAGCAGCCTAACGACAGTCCCCTCTGGAAACACCATATATTTT. The chain has TRBV3-1 (or the pseudogene TRBV3-2) and TRBJ1-3; a possible D gene is TRBD1 (5 bases). Germline values: CDR1 LGHDT, CDR2 YNNKEL (reference sequence). The CDR3 is 16 residues long. Deletions cut 4 bases from V and 0 bases from J, with 13 bases between.